The present entry profiles one T cell receptor beta chain with its context. The antigen is unknown. An end of the junction does not agree with germline; a read error may underlie this. This record belongs to a study of graft-versus-host responses after intestinal transplantation. Study-level information: Among the recipients, all got anti-thymocyte globulin induction and then tacrolimus and steroids for around 3 years.

Sequenced by immunoSEQ multiplex PCR; TCRdb stores in-frame clones only, minus some. The repertoire holds 820 or so clones, about 83% seen once, with less than 25% in the top ten. Researchers processed graft tissue to release intraepithelial and lamina propria lymphocytes. Study-level results: Some patients had graft-donor T cell macrochimerism. In their allografts, the ratios of graft-versus-host to host-versus-graft T cell clones were high.

The CDR3 spans 13 residues. Germline CDR1 SGHDT, CDR2 YYEEEE. This clonotype was obtained from a human patient who received an intestinal transplant, so some T cells may come from the graft donor. This sample comprised ileum tissue, obtained 22 days after intestinal transplant. The gene calls are TRBV5-6 and TRBJ2-2, with D tentatively TRBD1 (6 bases). Here the CDR3 reads CASSWKGDRGAVF. The CDR3 region has the DNA TGTGCCAGCAGCTGGAAGGGGGACCGGGGAGCTGTTTTT.